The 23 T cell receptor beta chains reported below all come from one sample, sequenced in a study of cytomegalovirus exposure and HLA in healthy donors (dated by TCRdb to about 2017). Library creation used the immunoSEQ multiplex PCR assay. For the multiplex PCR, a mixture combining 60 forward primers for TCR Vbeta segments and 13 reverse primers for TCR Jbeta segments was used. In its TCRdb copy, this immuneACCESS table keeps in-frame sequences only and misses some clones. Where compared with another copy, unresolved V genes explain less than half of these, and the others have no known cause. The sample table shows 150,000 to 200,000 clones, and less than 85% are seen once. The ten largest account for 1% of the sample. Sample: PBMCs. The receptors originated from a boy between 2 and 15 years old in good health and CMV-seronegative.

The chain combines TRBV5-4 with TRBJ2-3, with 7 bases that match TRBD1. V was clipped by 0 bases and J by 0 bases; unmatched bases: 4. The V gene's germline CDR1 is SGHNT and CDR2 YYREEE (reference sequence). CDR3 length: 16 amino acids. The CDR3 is CASSLATGVSTDTQYF. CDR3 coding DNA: TGTGCCAGCAGCTTGGCAACAGGGGTCAGCACAGATACGCAGTATTTT.

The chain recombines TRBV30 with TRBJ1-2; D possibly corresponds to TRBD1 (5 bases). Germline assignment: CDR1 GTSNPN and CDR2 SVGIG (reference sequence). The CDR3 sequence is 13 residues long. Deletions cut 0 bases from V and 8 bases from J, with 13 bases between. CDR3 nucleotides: TGTGCCTGGAGTGTACTGGAGGGGTCAGGCTACACCTTC. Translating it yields CAWSVLEGSGYTF.

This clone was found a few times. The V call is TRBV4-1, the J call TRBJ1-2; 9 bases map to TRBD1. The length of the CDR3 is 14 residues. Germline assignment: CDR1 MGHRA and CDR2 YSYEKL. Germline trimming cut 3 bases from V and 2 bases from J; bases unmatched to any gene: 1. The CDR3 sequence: CASSHGQGNYGYTF. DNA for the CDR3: TGCGCCAGCAGCCACGGACAGGGGAACTATGGCTACACCTTC.

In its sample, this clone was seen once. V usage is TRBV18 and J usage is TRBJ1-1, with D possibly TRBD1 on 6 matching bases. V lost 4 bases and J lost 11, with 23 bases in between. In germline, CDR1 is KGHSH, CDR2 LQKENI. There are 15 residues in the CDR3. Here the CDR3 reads CASSLAPGVDREAFF. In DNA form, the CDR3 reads TGTGCCAGCTCACTAGCCCCGGGCGTGGACAGAGAGGCTTTCTTT. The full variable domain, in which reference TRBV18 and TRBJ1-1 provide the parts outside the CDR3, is NAGVMQNPRHLVRRRGQEARLRCSPMKGHSHVYWYRQLPEEGLKFMVYLQKENIIDESGMPKERFSAEFPKEGPSILRIQQVVRGDSAAYFCASSLAPGVDREAFFGQGTRLTVV.

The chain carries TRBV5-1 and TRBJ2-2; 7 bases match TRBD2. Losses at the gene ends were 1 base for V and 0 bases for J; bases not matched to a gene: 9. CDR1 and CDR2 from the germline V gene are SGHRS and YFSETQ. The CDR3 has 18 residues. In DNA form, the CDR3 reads TGCGCCAGCAGCTTGACGGGGGGTGGTGGAGCGAACACCGGGGAGCTGTTTTTT. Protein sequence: CASSLTGGGGANTGELFF.

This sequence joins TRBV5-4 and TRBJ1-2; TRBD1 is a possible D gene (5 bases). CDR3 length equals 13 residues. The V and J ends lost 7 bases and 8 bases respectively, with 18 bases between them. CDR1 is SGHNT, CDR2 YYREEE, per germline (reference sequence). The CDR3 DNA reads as TGTGCCAGCGCCTTGGGCAGGGAAGGCGGCTACACCTTC. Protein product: CASALGREGGYTF.

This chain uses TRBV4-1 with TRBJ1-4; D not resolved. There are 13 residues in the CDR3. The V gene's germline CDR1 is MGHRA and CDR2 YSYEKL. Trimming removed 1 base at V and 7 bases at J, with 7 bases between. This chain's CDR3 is CASSQVRLEKLFF. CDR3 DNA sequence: TGCGCCAGCAGCCAAGTTCGTCTTGAAAAACTGTTTTTT.

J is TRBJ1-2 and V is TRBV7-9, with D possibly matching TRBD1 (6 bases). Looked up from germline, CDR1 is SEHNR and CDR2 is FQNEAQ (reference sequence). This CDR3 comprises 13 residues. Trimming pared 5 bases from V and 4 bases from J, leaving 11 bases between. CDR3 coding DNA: TGTGCCAGCAGCGCCAGACAGGCCTATGGCTACACCTTC. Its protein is CASSARQAYGYTF.

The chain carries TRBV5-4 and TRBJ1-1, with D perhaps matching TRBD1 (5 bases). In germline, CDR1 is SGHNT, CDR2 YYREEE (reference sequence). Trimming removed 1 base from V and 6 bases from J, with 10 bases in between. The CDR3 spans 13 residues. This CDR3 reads CASSLSGGAEAFF. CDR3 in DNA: TGTGCCAGCAGCTTGTCGGGGGGGGCTGAAGCTTTCTTT.

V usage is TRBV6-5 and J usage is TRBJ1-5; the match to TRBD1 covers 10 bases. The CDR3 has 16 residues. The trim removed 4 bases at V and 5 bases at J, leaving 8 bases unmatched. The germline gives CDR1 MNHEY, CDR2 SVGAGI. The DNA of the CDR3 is TGTGCCAGCAGTTCTTCCGGGACAGGGGACCATCAGCCCCAGCATTTT. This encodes CASSSSGTGDHQPQHF.

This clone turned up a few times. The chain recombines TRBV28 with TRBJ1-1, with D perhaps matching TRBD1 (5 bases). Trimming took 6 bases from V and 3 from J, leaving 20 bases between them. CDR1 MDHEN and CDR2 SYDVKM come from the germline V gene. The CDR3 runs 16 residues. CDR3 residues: CASRGTQGLGDTEAFF. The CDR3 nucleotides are TGTGCCAGCAGGGGAACCCAGGGATTAGGTGACACTGAAGCTTTCTTT.

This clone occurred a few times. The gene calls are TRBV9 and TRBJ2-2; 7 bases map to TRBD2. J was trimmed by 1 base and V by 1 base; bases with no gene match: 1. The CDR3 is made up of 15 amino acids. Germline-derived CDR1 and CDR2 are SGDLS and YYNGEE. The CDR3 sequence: CASSVTGGNTGELFF. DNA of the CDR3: TGTGCCAGCAGCGTAACGGGGGGGAACACCGGGGAGCTGTTTTTT.

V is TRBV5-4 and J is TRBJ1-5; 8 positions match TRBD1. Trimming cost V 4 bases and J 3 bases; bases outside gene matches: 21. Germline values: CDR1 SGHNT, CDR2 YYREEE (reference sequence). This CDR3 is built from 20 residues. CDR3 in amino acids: CASSQGEPCGTGCINQPQHF. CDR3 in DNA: TGTGCCAGCAGCCAGGGGGAACCGTGCGGGACAGGTTGTATCAATCAGCCCCAGCATTTT.

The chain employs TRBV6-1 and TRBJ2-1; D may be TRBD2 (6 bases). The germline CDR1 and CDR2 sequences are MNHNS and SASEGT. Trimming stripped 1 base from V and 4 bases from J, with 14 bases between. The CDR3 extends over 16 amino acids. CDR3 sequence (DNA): TGTGCCAGCAGTGAAGTTCCGGGACTGACATACAATGAGCAGTTCTTC. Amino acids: CASSEVPGLTYNEQFF.

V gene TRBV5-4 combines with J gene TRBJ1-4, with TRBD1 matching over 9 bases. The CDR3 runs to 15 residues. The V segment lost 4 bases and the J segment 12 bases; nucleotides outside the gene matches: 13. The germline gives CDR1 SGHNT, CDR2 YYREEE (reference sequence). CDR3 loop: CASSSTGGAIKELFF. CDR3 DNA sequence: TGTGCCAGCAGCAGTACAGGGGGCGCGATCAAAGAACTGTTTTTT.

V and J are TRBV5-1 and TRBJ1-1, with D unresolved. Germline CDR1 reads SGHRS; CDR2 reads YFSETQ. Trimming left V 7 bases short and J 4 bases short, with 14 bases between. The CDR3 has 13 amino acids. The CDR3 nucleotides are TGCGCCAGCCGGCCGGTACCGGGCACTGAAGCTTTCTTT. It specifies CASRPVPGTEAFF.

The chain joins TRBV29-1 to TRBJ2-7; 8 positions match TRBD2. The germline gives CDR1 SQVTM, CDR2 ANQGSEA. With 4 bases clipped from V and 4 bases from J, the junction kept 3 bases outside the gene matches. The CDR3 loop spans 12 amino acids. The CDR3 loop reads CSVVAGGYEQYF. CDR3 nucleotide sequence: TGCAGCGTTGTGGCGGGAGGATACGAGCAGTACTTC.

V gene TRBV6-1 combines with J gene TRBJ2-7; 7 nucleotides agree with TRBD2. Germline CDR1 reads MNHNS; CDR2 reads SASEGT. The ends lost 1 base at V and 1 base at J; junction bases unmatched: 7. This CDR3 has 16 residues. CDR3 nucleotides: TGTGCCAGCAGTGAAGAGGGACTACCCCATTCCTACGAGCAGTACGTC. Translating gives CASSEEGLPHSYEQYV.

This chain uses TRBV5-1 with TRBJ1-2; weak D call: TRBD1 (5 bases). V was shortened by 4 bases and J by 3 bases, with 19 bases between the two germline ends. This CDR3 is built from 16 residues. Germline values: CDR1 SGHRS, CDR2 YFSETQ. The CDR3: CASSTGTVQRDYGYTF. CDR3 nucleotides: TGCGCCAGCAGCACCGGGACGGTCCAGCGGGACTATGGCTACACCTTC.

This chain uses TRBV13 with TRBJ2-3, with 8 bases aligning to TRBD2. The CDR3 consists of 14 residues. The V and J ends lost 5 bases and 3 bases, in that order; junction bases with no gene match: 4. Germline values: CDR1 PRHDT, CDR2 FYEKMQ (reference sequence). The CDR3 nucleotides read TGTGCCAGCAGCCTCCGACTAGCGACAGATACGCAGTATTTT. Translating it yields CASSLRLATDTQYF.

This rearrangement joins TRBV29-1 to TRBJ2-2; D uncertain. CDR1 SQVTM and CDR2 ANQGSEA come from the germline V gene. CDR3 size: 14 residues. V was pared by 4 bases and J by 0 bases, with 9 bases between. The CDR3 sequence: CSVAALANTGELFF. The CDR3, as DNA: TGCAGCGTTGCTGCTCTAGCGAACACCGGGGAGCTGTTTTTT.

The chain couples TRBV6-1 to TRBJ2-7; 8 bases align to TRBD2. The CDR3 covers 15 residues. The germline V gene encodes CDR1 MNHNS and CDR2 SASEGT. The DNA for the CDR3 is TGTTCCAGCACCTCACCCCGGGGGGGGACCTACGAGCAGTACGTC. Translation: CSSTSPRGGTYEQYV.

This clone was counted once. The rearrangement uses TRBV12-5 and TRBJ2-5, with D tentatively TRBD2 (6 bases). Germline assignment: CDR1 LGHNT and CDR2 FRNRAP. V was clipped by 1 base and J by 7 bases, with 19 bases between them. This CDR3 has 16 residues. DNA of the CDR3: TGTGCTAGTGGTTTGGGCCGGGACTCGTCCTACGGGACCCAGTACTTC. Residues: CASGLGRDSSYGTQYF.